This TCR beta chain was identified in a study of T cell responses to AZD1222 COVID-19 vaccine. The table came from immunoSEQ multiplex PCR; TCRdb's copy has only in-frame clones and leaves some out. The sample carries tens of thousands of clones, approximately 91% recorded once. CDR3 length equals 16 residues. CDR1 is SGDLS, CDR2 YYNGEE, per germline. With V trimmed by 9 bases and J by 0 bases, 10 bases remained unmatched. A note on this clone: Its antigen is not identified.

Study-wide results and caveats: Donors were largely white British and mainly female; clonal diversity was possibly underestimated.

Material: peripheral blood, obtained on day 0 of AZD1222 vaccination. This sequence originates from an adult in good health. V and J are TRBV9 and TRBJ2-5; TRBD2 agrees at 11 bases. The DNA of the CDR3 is TGTGCCAACACAGCCCTTAGCGGGGGGGACCAAGAGACCCAGTACTTC. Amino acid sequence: CANTALSGGDQETQYF.